This T cell receptor beta chain was retrieved from a study of T cell responses to AZD1222 COVID-19 vaccine. Germline V gene lookup returns CDR1 LGHDT and CDR2 YNNKEL (reference sequence). The CDR3 extends over 17 amino acids. Losses at the gene ends were 2 bases for V and 5 bases for J; bases not matched to a gene: 7. Study-level findings and limits: The peak T cell response came first, and repertoires were sampled only after it.

As regards this clone: The antigen remains undetermined.

Sequencing used immunoSEQ multiplex PCR; TCRdb keeps in-frame clones, though not all of them. The sample consists of about 110,000 clones, more than 70% of them appearing once. The receptor comes from an adult in good health. The source material was peripheral blood, sampled on day 0 of MenACWY control vaccination. V gene TRBV3-1 (or the pseudogene TRBV3-2) combines with J gene TRBJ1-6, with 9 nucleotides matching TRBD1. The CDR3 protein is CASSQRTGGTDNSPLHF. CDR3 DNA: TGTGCCAGCAGCCAACGTACAGGGGGCACGGATAATTCACCCCTCCACTTT.